This entry lists 20 T cell receptor beta chains sequenced from one sample in a study of CD8 T cells in Susac syndrome. Reverse transcription used roughly 0.5 to 1 ug RNA and random hexamers. One entry per CDR3 protein results from TCRdb running MiXCR on the immunoSEQ multiplex PCR reads. The sample records approximately 190,000 distinct CDR3 sequences, roughly 94% being singletons. The sequenced material came from CD8+ T cells from PBMCs. These receptors were collected from a human donor with Susac syndrome.

The chain links TRBV12-3 or TRBV12-4 to TRBJ1-5; D uncertain. The CDR3 covers 14 residues. V lost 3 bases to trimming and J lost 7 bases, with 13 bases between them. Written as DNA, the CDR3 is TGTGCCAGCAGTTTTTTAGTTACGGGGCAGCCCCAGCATTTT. Translation: CASSFLVTGQPQHF.

The genes are TRBV12-3 or TRBV12-4 and TRBJ1-1; D call uncertain. V gave up 1 base and J gave up 7 bases, with 7 bases separating them. The CDR3 has 12 residues. The CDR3: CASSLEPFEAFF. In nucleotides, the CDR3 is TGTGCCAGCAGTTTAGAACCTTTTGAAGCTTTCTTT.

The chain recombines TRBV6-1 with TRBJ2-7, with TRBD2 identical over 7 bases. The V and J ends lost 0 bases and 3 bases, in that order; junction bases with no gene match: 2. Germline loops: CDR1 MNHNS, CDR2 SASEGT. The CDR3 loop spans 14 amino acids. CDR3: CASSEAAGFYEQYF. The CDR3, as DNA: TGTGCCAGCAGTGAAGCAGCGGGATTCTACGAGCAGTACTTC.

This chain links TRBV12-3 or TRBV12-4 with TRBJ2-3; 10 bases match TRBD2. V was pared by 0 bases and J by 4 bases, with 13 bases of the junction left unmatched. The CDR3 runs to 19 residues. The CDR3 DNA reads TGTGCCAGCAGTTTAGCGGAAACCCCAACTAGCGGGGTTTCAGATACGCAGTATTTT. It specifies CASSLAETPTSGVSDTQYF.

CDR3 protein: CASSYSRGGSPNEQFF. In nucleotides, the CDR3 is TGTGCCAGCAGTTACTCGCGGGGTGGGAGTCCCAATGAGCAGTTCTTC. The genes are TRBV6-5 and TRBJ2-1; D is perhaps TRBD2 (6 bases). CDR3 length: 16 amino acids. V was cut by 0 bases and J by 6 bases, with 15 bases left in between. Germline V gene data show CDR1 as MNHEY and CDR2 as SVGAGI.

V usage is TRBV4-1 and J usage is TRBJ2-1; D could derive from TRBD1 or TRBD2 (6 bases each). Germline CDR1 reads MGHRA; CDR2 reads YSYEKL. The V end was cut by 1 base, the J end by 4 bases, with 11 bases between. This CDR3 comprises 15 residues. CDR3 region: CASSQVRGTYNEQFF. Here the CDR3 DNA reads TGCGCCAGCAGCCAAGTAAGGGGGACTTACAATGAGCAGTTCTTC.

This rearrangement joins TRBV6-6 to TRBJ2-1; 8 positions match TRBD2. This CDR3 has 15 residues. Trimming at V came to 5 bases and at J to 8 bases, leaving 11 bases not matched to a gene. CDR1 is MNHNY, CDR2 SVGAGI, per germline (reference sequence). CDR3 sequence reads: CASSTEERGKDEQFF. Written as DNA, the CDR3 is TGTGCCAGCAGTACCGAGGAGCGGGGGAAGGATGAGCAGTTCTTC.

The genes are TRBV2 and TRBJ2-1, with D uncertain. Germline V gene lookup returns CDR1 SNHLY and CDR2 FYNNEI. The CDR3 runs to 14 residues. Trimming stripped 11 bases from V and 9 bases from J, with 23 bases between. Here the CDR3 DNA reads TGTGCCGGTAGCAATAGGGCGGAGAGGAGTGAGCAGTTCTTC. It translates to CAGSNRAERSEQFF.

The chain links TRBV29-1 to TRBJ2-1; 7 nucleotides agree with TRBD2. V trimming: 0 bases; J trimming: 2 bases; junction bases outside the gene matches: 7. This CDR3 region has 16 residues. Per germline, CDR1 SQVTM and CDR2 ANQGSEA. The CDR3 bases are TGCAGCGTTGAAGATCTGAAGACTAGCCCCTACAATGAGCAGTTCTTC. Amino acids: CSVEDLKTSPYNEQFF.

This chain joins TRBV30 and TRBJ2-3; D possibly uses TRBD1 or TRBD2 (5 bases each). V lost 1 base and J lost 0, with 8 bases in between. Germline-derived CDR1 and CDR2 are GTSNPN and SVGIG (reference sequence). The CDR3 has 14 amino acids. For the CDR3, the DNA is TGTGCCTGGAGTGGAGGGGTCAGCACAGATACGCAGTATTTT. This encodes CAWSGGVSTDTQYF.

This chain joins TRBV20-1 and TRBJ2-5; the D gene is possibly TRBD2 (6 bases). The V end was cut by 6 bases, the J end by 3 bases, with 14 bases between. CDR1 DFQATT and CDR2 SNEGSKA come from the germline V gene (reference sequence). The CDR3 has 13 residues. CDR3 nucleotide sequence: TGCAGTGCGCCCCCCCTAGCGAAAGAGACCCAGTACTTC. It yields the protein CSAPPLAKETQYF.

The chain uses TRBV4-1 and TRBJ2-3, with 8 positions matching TRBD2. Germline-derived CDR1 and CDR2 are MGHRA and YSYEKL. The V and J ends lost 3 bases and 3 bases, in that order; junction bases with no gene match: 8. CDR3 length equals 16 residues. CDR3 nucleotide sequence: TGCGCCAGCAGCCAGGAGTACGGGGGGGTTACAGATACGCAGTATTTT. It is translated as CASSQEYGGVTDTQYF.

The gene calls are TRBV20-1 and TRBJ2-7, with D uncertain. Germline V gives CDR1 DFQATT, CDR2 SNEGSKA (reference sequence). Trimming pared 0 bases from V and 2 bases from J, leaving 14 bases between. The CDR3 extends over 15 amino acids. The CDR3 DNA sequence: TGCAGTGCTAGAGATCGATCCGAGAACGCCTACGAGCAGTACTTC. It encodes CSARDRSENAYEQYF.

This rearrangement joins TRBV5-1 to TRBJ2-6, with D unresolved. Germline CDR1 SGHRS, CDR2 YFSETQ. CDR3 length: 16 amino acids. V dropped 0 bases and J dropped 2 bases, with 9 bases sitting between them. The CDR3 loop is CASSLGADPGANVLTF. The CDR3 DNA reads as TGCGCCAGCAGCTTGGGAGCTGATCCTGGGGCCAACGTCCTGACTTTC.

This chain connects TRBV15 to TRBJ1-5; D is unclear. The V gene lost 0 bases and the J gene lost 1 base, with 7 bases spanning the gap. Per germline, CDR1 LNHNV and CDR2 YYDKDF (reference sequence). This CDR3 has 15 residues. The DNA of the CDR3 is TGTGCCACCAGCAGAGACGGGGAAAGCAATCAGCCCCAGCATTTT. It specifies CATSRDGESNQPQHF.

This chain uses TRBV2 with TRBJ1-1, with D possibly TRBD1 on 6 matching bases. Between the trimmed V and J ends, which lost 6 bases and 11 bases, there was a span of 19 bases. CDR1 and CDR2 (germline): SNHLY, FYNNEI. The CDR3 has 13 amino acids. The CDR3 sequence: CASRIGTSQAAFF. The CDR3 nucleotides read TGTGCCAGCAGAATCGGGACATCTCAGGCTGCTTTCTTT.

This chain joins TRBV13 and TRBJ2-1; TRBD2 agrees at 7 bases. Germline V gene lookup returns CDR1 PRHDT and CDR2 FYEKMQ (reference sequence). V lost 5 bases, J lost 12 bases, and 10 bases stayed unmatched. The CDR3 totals 13 residues. CDR3 sequence: CASSQLAFRGQFF. DNA for the CDR3: TGTGCCAGCAGCCAACTAGCGTTCCGGGGGCAGTTCTTC.

This sequence joins TRBV3-1 and TRBJ2-4; D is possibly TRBD2 (6 bases). The germline CDR1 and CDR2 sequences are LGHDT and YNNKEL (reference sequence). Trimming pared 0 bases from V and 8 bases from J, leaving 11 bases between. This CDR3 spans 14 amino acids. CDR3 sequence: CASSQDTASDIQYF. The CDR3 coding sequence is TGTGCCAGCAGCCAAGATACGGCTAGCGACATTCAGTACTTC.

V is TRBV4-1 and J is TRBJ2-5; weak D call: TRBD1 (5 bases). Germline V gene lookup returns CDR1 MGHRA and CDR2 YSYEKL. V lost 2 bases and J lost 5, with 12 bases in between. The CDR3 contains 14 residues. The CDR3 sequence is CASSQQGLAETQYF. The CDR3 region has the DNA TGCGCCAGCAGCCAACAGGGATTAGCCGAGACCCAGTACTTC.

The V call is TRBV2, the J call TRBJ1-2, with D tentatively TRBD1 (5 bases). Germline CDR1 is SNHLY and CDR2 is FYNNEI. V lost 7 bases and J lost 4, with 19 bases in between. The CDR3 length is 15 residues. The CDR3 protein is CASTHRGRVTYGYTF. The DNA for the CDR3 is TGTGCCAGCACCCATCGGGGACGGGTGACCTATGGCTACACCTTC.